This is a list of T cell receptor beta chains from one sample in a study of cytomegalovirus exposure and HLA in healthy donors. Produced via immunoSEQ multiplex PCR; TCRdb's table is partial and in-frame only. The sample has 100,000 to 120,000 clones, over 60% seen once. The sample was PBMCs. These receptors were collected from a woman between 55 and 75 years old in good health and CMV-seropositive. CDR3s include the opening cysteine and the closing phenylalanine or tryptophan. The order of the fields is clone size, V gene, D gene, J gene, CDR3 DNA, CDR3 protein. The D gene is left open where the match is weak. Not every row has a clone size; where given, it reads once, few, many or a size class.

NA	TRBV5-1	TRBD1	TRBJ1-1	TGCGCCAGCAGCGCGGCCCGGGACAGGGATCATGAAGCTTTCTTT	CASSAARDRDHEAFF
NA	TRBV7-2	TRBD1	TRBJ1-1	TGTGCCAGCAGCGTAACCGGGACAGGGGGCTTTGGGGCTTTCTTT	CASSVTGTGGFGAFF
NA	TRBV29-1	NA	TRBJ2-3	TGCAGCGTTGTACAACATACGCAGTATTTT	CSVVQHTQYF
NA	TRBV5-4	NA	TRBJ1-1	TGTGCCAGCAGCTTCGCGGGGGCGCGAAACACTGAAGCTTTCTTT	CASSFAGARNTEAFF
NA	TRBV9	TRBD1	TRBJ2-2	TGTGCCAGCAGCGTAAAGTCGCAGGGGGTCCGGAACACCGGGGAGCTGTTTTTT	CASSVKSQGVRNTGELFF
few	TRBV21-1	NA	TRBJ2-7	TGTGCCAGCAGCAAAGCACTAGCGGGGGGCTACGAGCAGTACTTC	CASSKALAGGYEQYF
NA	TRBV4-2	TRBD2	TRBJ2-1	TGTGCCAGCAGCCAAGACTCCGGGAGGGCCGGTGAGCAGTTCTTC	CASSQDSGRAGEQFF
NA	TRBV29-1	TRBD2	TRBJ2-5	TGCAGCGGAGTAGCGGGAGGGACCCAGTACTTC	CSGVAGGTQYF
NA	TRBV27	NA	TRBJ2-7	TGTGCCAGCAACGCTGGGACATGGGGAACGAGCTCCTACGAGCAGTACTTC	CASNAGTWGTSSYEQYF
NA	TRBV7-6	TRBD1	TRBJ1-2	TGTGCCAGCAGCTCCAACCCGGGACAGGGTATTGATGGCTACACCTTC	CASSSNPGQGIDGYTF
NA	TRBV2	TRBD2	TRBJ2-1	TGTGCCAGCAGTGAACCAGAGGGACTAGCGGGAGGGTCCTACAATGAGCAGTTCTTC	CASSEPEGLAGGSYNEQFF